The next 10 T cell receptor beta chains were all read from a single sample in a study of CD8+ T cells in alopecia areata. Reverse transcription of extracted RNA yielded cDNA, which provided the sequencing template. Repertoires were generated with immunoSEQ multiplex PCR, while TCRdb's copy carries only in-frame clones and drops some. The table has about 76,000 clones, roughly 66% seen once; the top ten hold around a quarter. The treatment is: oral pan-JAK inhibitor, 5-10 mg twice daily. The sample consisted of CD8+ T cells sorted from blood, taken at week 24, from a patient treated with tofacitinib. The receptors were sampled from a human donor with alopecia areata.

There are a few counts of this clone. The CDR3 sequence: CASSSMGGSDTQYF. The CDR3 nucleotides are TGTGCCAGCAGTTCGATGGGGGGGTCAGATACGCAGTATTTT. The rearrangement uses TRBV6-6 and TRBJ2-3; 7 bases fit TRBD2. The CDR3 contains 14 residues. CDR1 and CDR2 from the germline V gene are MNHNY and SVGAGI (reference sequence). J was trimmed by 4 bases and V by 4 bases; bases with no gene match: 5.

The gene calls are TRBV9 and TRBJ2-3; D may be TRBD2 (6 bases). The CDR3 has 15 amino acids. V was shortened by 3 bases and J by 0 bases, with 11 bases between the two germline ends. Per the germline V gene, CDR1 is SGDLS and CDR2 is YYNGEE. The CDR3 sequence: CASSAAGTSTDTQYF. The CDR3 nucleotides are TGTGCCAGCAGCGCCGCCGGGACTAGCACAGATACGCAGTATTTT.

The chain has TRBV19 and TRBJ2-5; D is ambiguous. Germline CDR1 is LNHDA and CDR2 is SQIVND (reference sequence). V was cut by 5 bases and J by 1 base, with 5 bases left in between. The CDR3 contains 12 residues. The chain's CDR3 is CASSQAQETQYF. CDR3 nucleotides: TGTGCCAGTAGTCAGGCCCAAGAGACCCAGTACTTC.

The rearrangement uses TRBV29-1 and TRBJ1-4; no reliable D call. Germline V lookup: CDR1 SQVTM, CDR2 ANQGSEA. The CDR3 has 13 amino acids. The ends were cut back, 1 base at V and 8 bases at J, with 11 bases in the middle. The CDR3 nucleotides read TGCAGCGTTGAAGTGCCAGAGGACGAAAAACTGTTTTTT. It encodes CSVEVPEDEKLFF.

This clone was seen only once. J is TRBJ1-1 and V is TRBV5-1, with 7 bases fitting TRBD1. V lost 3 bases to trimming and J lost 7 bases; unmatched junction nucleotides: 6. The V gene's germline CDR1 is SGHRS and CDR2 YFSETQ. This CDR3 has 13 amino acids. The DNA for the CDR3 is TGCGCCAGCAGCTGGACAGGAAAACTTGAAGCTTTCTTT. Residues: CASSWTGKLEAFF.

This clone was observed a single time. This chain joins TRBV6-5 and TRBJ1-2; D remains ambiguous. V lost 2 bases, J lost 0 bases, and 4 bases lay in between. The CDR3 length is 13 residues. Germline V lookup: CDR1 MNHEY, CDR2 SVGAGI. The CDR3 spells CASSYSTNYGYTF. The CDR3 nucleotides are TGTGCCAGCAGTTACAGTACTAACTATGGCTACACCTTC.

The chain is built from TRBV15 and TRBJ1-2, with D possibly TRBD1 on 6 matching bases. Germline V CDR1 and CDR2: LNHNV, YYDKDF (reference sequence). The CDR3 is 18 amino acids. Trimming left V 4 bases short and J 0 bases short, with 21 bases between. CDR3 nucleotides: TGTGCCACCAGCACTACTTATATCGACAGGCCATCTAACTATGGCTACACCTTC. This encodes CATSTTYIDRPSNYGYTF.

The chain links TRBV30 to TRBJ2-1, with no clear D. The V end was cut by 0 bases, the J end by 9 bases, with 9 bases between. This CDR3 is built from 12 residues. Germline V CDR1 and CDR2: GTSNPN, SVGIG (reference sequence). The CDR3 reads CAWSVLGGEQFF. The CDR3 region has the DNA TGTGCCTGGAGTGTACTTGGCGGTGAGCAGTTCTTC. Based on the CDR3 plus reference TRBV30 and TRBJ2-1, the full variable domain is SQTIHQWPATLVQPVGSPLSLECTVEGTSNPNLYWYRQAAGRGLQLLFYSVGIGQISSEVPQNLSASRPQDRQFILSSKKLLLSDSGFYLCAWSVLGGEQFFGPGTRLTVL.

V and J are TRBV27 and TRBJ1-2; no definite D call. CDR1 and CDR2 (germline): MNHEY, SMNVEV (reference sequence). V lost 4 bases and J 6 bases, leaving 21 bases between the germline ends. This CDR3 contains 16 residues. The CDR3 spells CASSWSPVISGNGYTF. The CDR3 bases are TGTGCCAGCAGTTGGAGCCCCGTGATTAGTGGAAATGGCTACACCTTC.

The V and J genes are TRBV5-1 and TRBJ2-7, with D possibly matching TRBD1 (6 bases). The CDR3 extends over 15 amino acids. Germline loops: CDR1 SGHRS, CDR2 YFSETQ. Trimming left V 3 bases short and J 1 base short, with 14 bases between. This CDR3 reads CASSWGWTASYEQYF. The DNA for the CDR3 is TGCGCCAGCAGCTGGGGATGGACAGCTTCCTACGAGCAGTACTTC.